A single sample is the source of the 29 T cell receptor beta chains below, sequenced in a study of blood T cell repertoires in COVID-19. Some clones are missing from TCRdb's copy, which holds only in-frame ones; the method was immunoSEQ multiplex PCR. The table records some 180,000 clones, approximately 91% of them present only once. Input material: peripheral blood. The receptors come from a man aged 18 to 30 with COVID-19, enrolled during active disease.

The rearrangement uses TRBV9 and TRBJ1-1; TRBD1 is a possible D gene (6 bases). Germline V CDR1 and CDR2: SGDLS, YYNGEE. V was shortened by 2 bases and J by 0 bases, with 11 bases between the two germline ends. CDR3 length equals 15 residues. CDR3 nucleotide sequence: TGTGCCAGCAGCGTCCAAGGGGGACTGAACACTGAAGCTTTCTTT. This translates into CASSVQGGLNTEAFF.

The gene calls are TRBV11-2 and TRBJ2-7, with 8 nucleotides matching TRBD1. Germline CDR1 reads SGHAT; CDR2 reads FQNNGV. CDR3 size: 16 residues. Trimming at V came to 5 bases and at J to 0 bases, leaving 9 bases not matched to a gene. The CDR3 reads CASSTFRQGSSYEQYF. As DNA, the CDR3 is TGTGCCAGCAGCACCTTCCGACAGGGGTCCTCCTACGAGCAGTACTTC.

V is TRBV28 and J is TRBJ2-2; 8 nucleotides align to TRBD1. Germline V gives CDR1 MDHEN, CDR2 SYDVKM. The ends lost 8 bases at V and 3 bases at J; junction bases unmatched: 8. The CDR3 consists of 15 residues. CDR3 DNA sequence: TGTGCCAGCCAGATCCGCAGGGGGCACACCGGGGAGCTGTTTTTT. Translated: CASQIRRGHTGELFF.

On this clone itself: Distinct nucleotide sequences in the sample also encode this CDR3. V and J are TRBV7-9 and TRBJ2-1, with 8 bases fitting TRBD2. CDR3 size: 16 residues. V lost 5 bases to trimming and J lost 0 bases; unmatched junction nucleotides: 6. Germline-derived CDR1 and CDR2 are SEHNR and FQNEAQ (reference sequence). CDR3 amino acids: CASSPGGGSSYNEQFF. In DNA form, the CDR3 reads TGTGCCAGCAGCCCCGGGGGGGGAAGCTCCTACAATGAGCAGTTCTTC.

The chain links TRBV6-1 to TRBJ2-1; 13 nucleotides match TRBD2. CDR1 and CDR2 from the germline V gene are MNHNS and SASEGT. The CDR3 has 15 amino acids. After removal of 5 bases from V and 5 bases from J, the junction contained 3 bases not matched to a gene. CDR3 region: CASSNGLAGDNEQFF. DNA for the CDR3: TGTGCCAGCAGTAACGGACTAGCGGGAGACAATGAGCAGTTCTTC.

This clone was detected once. The chain has TRBV29-1 and TRBJ2-7; TRBD2 might be the D (6 bases). The V end lost 4 bases, the J end lost 5 bases, and 9 bases lay between the germline ends. CDR3 length equals 11 residues. Germline CDR1 SQVTM, CDR2 ANQGSEA. The CDR3 is CSVVRGNEQYF. DNA of the CDR3: TGCAGCGTTGTTCGGGGGAACGAGCAGTACTTC.

This chain links TRBV5-6 with TRBJ2-7; weak D call: TRBD1 (6 bases). The V gene's germline CDR1 is SGHDT and CDR2 YYEEEE. Trimming stripped 2 bases from V and 3 bases from J, with 12 bases between. This CDR3 spans 14 amino acids. The CDR3 loop reads CASSLQGSSYEQYF. CDR3 DNA sequence: TGTGCCAGCAGCTTACAGGGATCTAGCTACGAGCAGTACTTC.

The chain links TRBV9 to TRBJ1-6, with TRBD1 identical over 8 bases. CDR1 is SGDLS, CDR2 YYNGEE, per germline. The length of the CDR3 is 15 residues. The V and J ends lost 4 bases and 7 bases, in that order; junction bases with no gene match: 7. For the CDR3, the DNA is TGTGCCAGCAGCTCTCGGACAGGGATGAATTCACCCCTCCACTTT. Residues: CASSSRTGMNSPLHF.

To note about this clone: At one boundary the junction diverges from the germline segment, which might be a read error. The genes are TRBV6-6 and TRBJ1-5; 9 bases are a match to TRBD1. The CDR3 has 14 amino acids. Germline CDR1 and CDR2: MNHNY and SVGAGI (reference sequence). The CDR3 loop is CASSYSGQGLSRDF. The CDR3 DNA reads as TGTGCCAGCAGTTACTCGGGACAGGGTCTCTCTCGGGATTTT.

V is TRBV5-4 and J is TRBJ2-1, with 14 bases identical to TRBD2. V lost 4 bases and J lost 3; bases outside the gene matches: 6. Germline-derived CDR1 and CDR2 are SGHNT and YYREEE (reference sequence). The CDR3 runs to 17 residues. The CDR3 sequence: CASSRTSGRPNYNEQFF. The CDR3 DNA reads as TGTGCCAGCAGCAGGACTAGCGGGAGGCCGAACTACAATGAGCAGTTCTTC.

The chain uses TRBV4-1 and TRBJ2-7, with a tentative D call TRBD1 (5 bases). V shed 1 base and J shed 0 bases, with 10 bases lying between them. The V gene's germline CDR1 is MGHRA and CDR2 YSYEKL. This CDR3 is built from 15 residues. CDR3 loop: CASSQGQLSSYEQYF. CDR3 bases: TGCGCCAGCAGCCAAGGACAGCTCAGCTCCTACGAGCAGTACTTC.

This clone was picked up one time. V gene TRBV27 combines with J gene TRBJ1-2; D unresolved. With 4 bases removed from V and 7 bases from J, the gap between germline ends came to 22 bases. Germline loops: CDR1 MNHEY, CDR2 SMNVEV (reference sequence). The length of the CDR3 is 16 residues. The CDR3 bases are TGTGCCAGCAGTTCCTCGCCCTCGGGAAAGAAGGGTGGCTACACCTTC. Residues: CASSSSPSGKKGGYTF.

The gene calls are TRBV2 and TRBJ1-2; D is possibly TRBD1 (6 bases). This CDR3 has 12 residues. The V end lost 10 bases, the J end lost 4 bases, and 13 bases lay between the germline ends. In germline, CDR1 is SNHLY, CDR2 FYNNEI. CDR3 DNA: TGTGCCATCCCGCCAGGGGCCTATGGCTACACCTTC. Protein sequence: CAIPPGAYGYTF.

The chain couples TRBV19 to TRBJ2-2; no definite D call. The germline CDR1 and CDR2 sequences are LNHDA and SQIVND (reference sequence). The germline V and J ends were trimmed by 9 bases and 0 bases, with 11 bases remaining between them. The CDR3 loop spans 14 amino acids. CDR3 sequence (DNA): TGTGCCAGGGGCATTCACGCGAACACCGGGGAGCTGTTTTTT. Its translation: CARGIHANTGELFF.

This chain joins TRBV6-2 or TRBV6-3 and TRBJ2-1, with 9 bases lining up with TRBD2. The germline gives CDR1 MNHEY, CDR2 SVGEGT. After removal of 2 bases from V and 4 bases from J, the junction contained 9 bases not matched to a gene. The CDR3 is 17 amino acids. CDR3 DNA sequence: TGTGCCAGCAGTTACACCCCGGGTAGCGGGAGATACAATGAGCAGTTCTTC. Its translation is CASSYTPGSGRYNEQFF.

This clone was seen more than once but under ten times. The CDR3 sequence is CAWSVQGRGSNQPQHF. CDR3 nucleotides: TGTGCCTGGAGTGTACAAGGCAGGGGGAGCAATCAGCCCCAGCATTTT. This sequence joins TRBV30 and TRBJ1-5, with 7 bases aligning to TRBD1. The germline CDR1 and CDR2 sequences are GTSNPN and SVGIG (reference sequence). The CDR3 runs to 16 residues. With V trimmed by 0 bases and J by 1 base, 6 bases remained unmatched.

This clone was observed a handful of times. The chain joins TRBV6-5 to TRBJ1-4, with TRBD1 matching 7 bases. Germline-derived CDR1 and CDR2 are MNHEY and SVGAGI. The CDR3 is 15 residues long. With 0 bases clipped from V and 7 bases from J, the junction kept 5 bases outside the gene matches. CDR3: CASSYSWQGGEKLFF. CDR3 bases: TGTGCCAGCAGTTACTCCTGGCAGGGGGGTGAAAAACTGTTTTTT.

This chain joins TRBV28 and TRBJ2-2, with D perhaps TRBD1 (6 bases). Per the germline V gene, CDR1 is MDHEN and CDR2 is SYDVKM. The CDR3 extends over 12 amino acids. Trimming took 6 bases from V and 7 from J, leaving 9 bases between them. CDR3 protein: CASSTGIGELFF. In DNA, the CDR3 is TGTGCCAGCAGCACAGGGATCGGGGAGCTGTTTTTT.

CDR3: CASSYGQQYGYTF. CDR3 nucleotides: TGTGCCAGCAGTTACGGACAGCAATATGGCTACACCTTC. The V gene is TRBV28, the J gene TRBJ1-2; tentative D call: TRBD1 (6 bases). The length of the CDR3 is 13 residues. Trimming left V 4 bases short and J 5 bases short, with 11 bases between. Germline CDR1 and CDR2: MDHEN and SYDVKM.

The chain combines TRBV15 with TRBJ2-7; weak D call: TRBD2 (5 bases). The CDR3 totals 16 residues. Trimming shortened V by 0 bases and J by 1 base, and 13 bases separated the two germline ends. CDR1 and CDR2 (germline): LNHNV, YYDKDF (reference sequence). CDR3 nucleotide sequence: TGTGCCACCAGCAGAGATGAGAGGGCTCCATCCTACGAGCAGTACTTC. Translation: CATSRDERAPSYEQYF.

The V call is TRBV3-1 (or the pseudogene TRBV3-2), the J call TRBJ2-7; 13 positions match TRBD2. The ends lost 3 bases at V and 7 bases at J; junction bases unmatched: 6. The germline CDR1 and CDR2 sequences are LGHDT and YNNKEL (reference sequence). This CDR3 spans 15 amino acids. CDR3 sequence: CASSQQLAGGPEQYF. The CDR3 nucleotides are TGTGCCAGCAGCCAGCAACTAGCGGGAGGGCCGGAGCAGTACTTC.

The chain combines TRBV4-3 with TRBJ2-2, with 9 bases lining up with TRBD1. V shed 0 bases, J shed 3 bases, and the junction held 8 bases outside the gene matches. CDR1 and CDR2 (germline): LGHNA, YSLEER. This CDR3 spans 18 amino acids. The CDR3 sequence: CASSQDPRDRAYTGELFF. CDR3 in DNA: TGCGCCAGCAGCCAAGACCCTAGGGACAGGGCCTACACCGGGGAGCTGTTTTTT.

V gene TRBV11-2 combines with J gene TRBJ1-6; a possible D gene is TRBD1 (6 bases). The germline V and J ends were trimmed by 5 bases and 5 bases, with 13 bases remaining between them. Germline V gene data show CDR1 as SGHAT and CDR2 as FQNNGV. This CDR3 is built from 15 residues. The CDR3 DNA reads TGTGCCAGCAGCGCCGGACAGTGGGATAATTCACCCCTCCACTTT. Residues: CASSAGQWDNSPLHF.

This clone showed up just a few times. The gene calls are TRBV4-1 and TRBJ1-1, with D possibly being TRBD1 (6 bases). The V end lost 5 bases, the J end lost 2 bases, and 15 bases lay between the germline ends. The CDR3 is made up of 15 amino acids. Germline CDR1 MGHRA, CDR2 YSYEKL. Here the CDR3 DNA reads TGCGCCAGCAGCAAAAGATACAGGGTTAACACTGAAGCTTTCTTT. Translated, it gives CASSKRYRVNTEAFF.

The V call is TRBV6-5, the J call TRBJ1-2; no firm D call. The CDR3 length is 13 residues. The V end lost 2 bases, the J end lost 4 bases, and 8 bases lay between the germline ends. The V gene's germline CDR1 is MNHEY and CDR2 SVGAGI. The CDR3 is CASSYVQAYGYTF. CDR3 coding DNA: TGTGCCAGCAGTTACGTCCAGGCCTATGGCTACACCTTC.

This chain uses TRBV28 with TRBJ2-1; 11 nucleotides agree with TRBD2. Germline-derived CDR1 and CDR2 are MDHEN and SYDVKM. The ends lost 0 bases at V and 6 bases at J; junction bases unmatched: 1. The CDR3 spans 15 residues. This chain's CDR3 is CASSLWTSGTNEQFF. The CDR3 DNA reads as TGTGCCAGCAGTTTATGGACTAGCGGGACCAATGAGCAGTTCTTC.

The rearrangement uses TRBV11-3 and TRBJ2-5, with D possibly matching TRBD2 (6 bases). Per the germline V gene, CDR1 is SGHNT and CDR2 is YENEEA. The V gene lost 5 bases and the J gene lost 9 bases, with 28 bases spanning the gap. The CDR3 sequence is 17 residues long. The CDR3, as DNA: TGTGCCAGCAGCCAGAAATCCTCGGGGCGCCCCGGGGGTGCCCAGTACTTC. It codes for CASSQKSSGRPGGAQYF.

The chain is built from TRBV2 and TRBJ2-2; 7 positions match TRBD2. Germline V gives CDR1 SNHLY, CDR2 FYNNEI. There are 18 residues in the CDR3. J gave up 1 base and V 7 bases, and 15 bases lay outside the gene matches. The CDR3, as DNA: TGTGCCAGCATACCACGGGTATTCGGACTAGGGAACACCGGGGAGCTGTTTTTT. Residues: CASIPRVFGLGNTGELFF.

V and J are TRBV10-3 and TRBJ2-7; 8 bases line up with TRBD1. The V segment lost 10 bases and the J segment 3 bases; nucleotides outside the gene matches: 8. This CDR3 region has 13 residues. CDR1 is ENHRY, CDR2 SYGVKD, per germline. The CDR3 region has the DNA TGTGCCACCTCGACAGGGGATCGCTACGAGCAGTACTTC. Translating it yields CATSTGDRYEQYF.